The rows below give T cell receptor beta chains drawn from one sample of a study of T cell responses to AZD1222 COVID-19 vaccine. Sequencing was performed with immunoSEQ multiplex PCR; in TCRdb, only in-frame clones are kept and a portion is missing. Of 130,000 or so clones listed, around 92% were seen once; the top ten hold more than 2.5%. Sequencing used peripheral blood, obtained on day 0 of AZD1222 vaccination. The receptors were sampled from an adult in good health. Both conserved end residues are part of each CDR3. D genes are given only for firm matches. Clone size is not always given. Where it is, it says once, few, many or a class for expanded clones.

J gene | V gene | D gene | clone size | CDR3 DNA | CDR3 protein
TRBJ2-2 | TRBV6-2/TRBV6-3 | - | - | TGTGCCAGCAGCCTACTTAGCGGAAGGGGCACCGGGGAGCTGTTTTTT | CASSLLSGRGTGELFF
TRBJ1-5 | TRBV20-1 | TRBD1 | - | TGCAGTGCTAGTTGGGGACAGGGCCCTAATCAGCCCCAGCATTTT | CSASWGQGPNQPQHF
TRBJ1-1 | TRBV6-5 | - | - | TGTGCCAGCAGTTACTCGGCAGGGCCAATGAACACTGAAGCTTTCTTT | CASSYSAGPMNTEAFF
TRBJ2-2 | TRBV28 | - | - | TGTGCCAGCAGATGGGCGGCAAACACCGGGGAGCTGTTTTTT | CASRWAANTGELFF
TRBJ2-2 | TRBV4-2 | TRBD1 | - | TGTGCCAGCAGCAACAGGGGGCGCGCATCGGGGGAGCTGTTTTTT | CASSNRGRASGELFF
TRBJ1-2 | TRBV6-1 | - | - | TGTGCCAGCAGTGAAATAGGAGGCGGCTATGGCTACACCTTC | CASSEIGGGYGYTF
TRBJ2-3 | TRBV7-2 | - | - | TGTGCCAGCAGCACCTCTACGCGATCCACAGATACGCAGTATTTT | CASSTSTRSTDTQYF
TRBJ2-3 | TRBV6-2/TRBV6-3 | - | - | TGTGCCAGCAGTTACTATCCTAGCTATATCATAGATACGCAGTATTTT | CASSYYPSYIIDTQYF
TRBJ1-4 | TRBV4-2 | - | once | TGTGCCAGCAGCCAAGGGGGCATTAATGAAAAACTGTTTTTT | CASSQGGINEKLFF
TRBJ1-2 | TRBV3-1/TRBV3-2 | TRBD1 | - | TGTGCCAGCAGCCGTGGGACAGGGGAGCATGGCTACACCTTC | CASSRGTGEHGYTF
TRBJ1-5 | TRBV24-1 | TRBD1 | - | TGTGCCACCAGTGATGGGGGACAGGGCGGCAATCAGCCCCAGCATTTT | CATSDGGQGGNQPQHF
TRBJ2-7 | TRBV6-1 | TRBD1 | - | TGTGCCAGCAGTGAAACTGGGACAGGGGGCTACGAGCAGTACTTC | CASSETGTGGYEQYF
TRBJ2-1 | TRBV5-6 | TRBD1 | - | TGTGCCAGCAGCTTCGGGACAGAAGTGATTGATGAGCAGTTCTTC | CASSFGTEVIDEQFF
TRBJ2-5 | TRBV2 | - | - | TGTGCCAGCAGTGAAAGTGAGACCCAGTACTTC | CASSESETQYF
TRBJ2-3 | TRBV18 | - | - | TGTGCCAGCTCACACGCGGACTGGACCGCCTCGGATACGCAGTATTTT | CASSHADWTASDTQYF
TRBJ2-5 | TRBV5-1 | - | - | TGCGCCAGCAGCTTGAACCAAGAGACCCAGTACTTC | CASSLNQETQYF
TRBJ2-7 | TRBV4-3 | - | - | TGCGCCAGCAGCCGAATACTAGGGGAGGCCTCCGAGCAGTACTTC | CASSRILGEASEQYF
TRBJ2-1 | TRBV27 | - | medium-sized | TGTGCCACCTTGCCGGGACGGGCCTACAATGAGCAGTTCTTC | CATLPGRAYNEQFF
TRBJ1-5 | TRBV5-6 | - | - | TGTGCCAGCAGCCCTGGGATCAATCAGCCCCAGCATTTT | CASSPGINQPQHF
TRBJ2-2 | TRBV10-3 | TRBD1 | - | TGTGCCACTAGAGGACAGGGGGGCGGGGAGCTGTTTTTT | CATRGQGGGELFF
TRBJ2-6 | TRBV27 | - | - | TGTGCCAGCAGTCCTCATAGCTCTGGGGCCAACGTCCTGACTTTC | CASSPHSSGANVLTF
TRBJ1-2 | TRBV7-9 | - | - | TGTGCCAGCAGCTCACAGGAGAAAGCTAACTATGGCTACACCTTC | CASSSQEKANYGYTF
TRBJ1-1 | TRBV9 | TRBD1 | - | TGTGCCAGCAGCCTCCGGGACAGTAACACTGAAGCTTTCTTT | CASSLRDSNTEAFF
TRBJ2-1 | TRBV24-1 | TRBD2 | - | TGTGCCACCAGCAGCGGGACTTACAATGAGCAGTTCTTC | CATSSGTYNEQFF
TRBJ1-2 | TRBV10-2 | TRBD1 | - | TGCGCCGTCAGGACAGGGGACAACTATGGCTACACCTTC | CAVRTGDNYGYTF
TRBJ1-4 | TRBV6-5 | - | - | TGTGCCAGCAGTCTCCCAGGGGATCATGAAAAACTGTTTTTT | CASSLPGDHEKLFF
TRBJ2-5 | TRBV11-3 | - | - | TGTGCCAGCATCCCTATGCAGGGTCGAGTCGAGACCCAGTACTTC | CASIPMQGRVETQYF
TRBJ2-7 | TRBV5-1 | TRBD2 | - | TGCGCCAGCAGCTTGATGGGTAGCGGGAGGAAATACGAGCAGTACTTC | CASSLMGSGRKYEQYF
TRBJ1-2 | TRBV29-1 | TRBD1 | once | TGCAGCGCTGCCATTGACAGGGACTATGGCTACACCTTC | CSAAIDRDYGYTF
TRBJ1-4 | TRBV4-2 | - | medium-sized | TGTGCCAGCAGCCAAGCGCAGGCGACTAATGAAAAACTGTTTTTT | CASSQAQATNEKLFF
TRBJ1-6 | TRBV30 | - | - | TGTGCCTGGCTTTCGCAGGGTCTTGGTTCACCCCTCCACTTT | CAWLSQGLGSPLHF
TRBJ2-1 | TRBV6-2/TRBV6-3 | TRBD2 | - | TGTGCCAGCAGTTACTTTGGCGGGAGGGCCGATAATGAGCAGTTCTTC | CASSYFGGRADNEQFF
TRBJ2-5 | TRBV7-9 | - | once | TGTGCCAGCAGCTCACGGGACAATCCCCTAACCCCGGGGCAAGAGACCCAGTACTTC | CASSSRDNPLTPGQETQYF
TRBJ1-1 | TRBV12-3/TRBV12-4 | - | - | TGTGCCAGCCAGGAGCTACTCTCTCCCGAAGCTTTCTTT | CASQELLSPEAFF
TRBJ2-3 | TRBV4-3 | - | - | TGCGCCAGCAGCCATATCGCAACAGGGAACACAGATACGCAGTATTTT | CASSHIATGNTDTQYF
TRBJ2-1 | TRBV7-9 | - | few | TGTGCCAGCAGTCCGGGAGCCAACAATGAGCAGTTCTTC | CASSPGANNEQFF
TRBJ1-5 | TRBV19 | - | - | TGTGCCAGTATGGGTACCGGGACATTTAATCAGCCCCAGCATTTT | CASMGTGTFNQPQHF
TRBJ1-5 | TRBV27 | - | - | TGTGCCAGCGGGAATAGCAATCAGCCCCAGCATTTT | CASGNSNQPQHF
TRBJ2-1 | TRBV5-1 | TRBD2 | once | TGCGCCAGCAGCCAAGGACTAGCGGGAGGGCGGAACTCCTACAATGAGCAGTTCTTC | CASSQGLAGGRNSYNEQFF
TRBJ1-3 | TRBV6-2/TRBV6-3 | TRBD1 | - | TGTGCCAGCAGCCCTACCAGAGGGGGCCCTGGAAACACCATATATTTT | CASSPTRGGPGNTIYF
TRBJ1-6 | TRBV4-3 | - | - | TGCGCCAGCAACCACGACATTGGCAATTCACCCCTCCACTTT | CASNHDIGNSPLHF
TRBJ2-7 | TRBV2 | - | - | TGTGCCAGCAGTAAACAGGGGGCCGCTAGCGGGACGGTTAGGGAGCAGTACTTC | CASSKQGAASGTVREQYF
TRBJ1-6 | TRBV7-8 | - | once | TGTGCCAGCAGCGGCGGGTCTTATGGGAGGGCTTTGTCACCCCTCCACTTT | CASSGGSYGRALSPLHF
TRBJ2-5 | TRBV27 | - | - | TGTGCCAGCAGCCTCCGGTCAGGGCGAGTAGAGACCCAGTACTTC | CASSLRSGRVETQYF
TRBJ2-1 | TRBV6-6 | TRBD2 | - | TGTGCCAGCAGTTCATCTAGCGGGGGGGCCCGAAATGAGCAGTTCTTC | CASSSSSGGARNEQFF
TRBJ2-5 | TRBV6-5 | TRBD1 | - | TGTGCCAGCAGCAGGGACAGGGGAGGACAAGAGACCCAGTACTTC | CASSRDRGGQETQYF
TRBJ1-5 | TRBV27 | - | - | TGTGCCAGCGGCCCAGGGAGCAATCAGCCCCAGCATTTT | CASGPGSNQPQHF
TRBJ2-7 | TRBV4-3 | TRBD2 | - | TGCGCCAGCAGCCTTGGACTAGCGGGCTCCTACGAGCAGTACTTC | CASSLGLAGSYEQYF
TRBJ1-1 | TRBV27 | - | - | TGTGCCAGCAGTTTATTGGGGGGCGCGAACACTGAAGCTTTCTTT | CASSLLGGANTEAFF
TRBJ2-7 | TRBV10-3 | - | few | TGTGCCATCAGTGAGCCCCGAGTCGCCTCCTACGAGCAGTACTTC | CAISEPRVASYEQYF
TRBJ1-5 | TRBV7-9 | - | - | TGTGCCAGCAGCTTGGCTCCGGGAGATCAGCCCCAGCATTTT | CASSLAPGDQPQHF
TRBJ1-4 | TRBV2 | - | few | TGTGCCAGCAGTGAAGGACTAACCCCGAGTGAAAAACTGTTTTTT | CASSEGLTPSEKLFF
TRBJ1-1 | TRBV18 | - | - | TGTGCCAGCTCAACCTTAGAGAACACTGAAGCTTTCTTT | CASSTLENTEAFF
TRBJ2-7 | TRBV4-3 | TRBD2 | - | TGCGCCAGCAGCCAAGGGGGAGGGCAGTCCTCCTACGAGCAGTACTTC | CASSQGGGQSSYEQYF
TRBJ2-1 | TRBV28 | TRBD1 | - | TGTGCCAGCAGTCCCACAGGGGCCTCCTACAATGAGCAGTTCTTC | CASSPTGASYNEQFF
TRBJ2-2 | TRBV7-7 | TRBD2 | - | TGTGCCAGCAGCTTAGTCGTGGCGGGAGGGTCCGGGGAGCTGTTTTTT | CASSLVVAGGSGELFF
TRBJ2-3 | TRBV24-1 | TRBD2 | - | TGTGCCACCAGCCCTAGCGGAGGGGCAGATACGCAGTATTTT | CATSPSGGADTQYF
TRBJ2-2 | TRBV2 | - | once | TGTGCCAGCAGTGACCTGGGGCTAGCGAAGCTGTTTTTT | CASSDLGLAKLFF
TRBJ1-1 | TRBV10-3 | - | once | TGTGCCATTTCAAACCGGGACACCAACACTGAAGCTTTCTTT | CAISNRDTNTEAFF
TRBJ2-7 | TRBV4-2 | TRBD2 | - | TGTGCCAGCAGCCAAGAGCTAGCGGGGCCCTACGAGCAGTACTTC | CASSQELAGPYEQYF